Detailed here is one T cell receptor beta chain. Other DNA variants within this sample encode the same CDR3. This entry is derived from a study of shared T cell receptors in the human thymus. The V and J ends lost 5 bases and 0 bases respectively, with 15 bases between them. This CDR3 has 16 residues. Germline V gene data show CDR1 as SGHVS and CDR2 as FNYEAQ. Here immunoSEQ multiplex PCR was the method, and the copy in TCRdb shows in-frame clones only, minus some. The sample has fewer than 700,000 clones; roughly 88% are singletons. The same sample was also studied in work on human thymus T cells. According to that study: The donor group consisted of healthy Finnish infants who were having corrective surgery for congenital heart defects.

The sequence came from a boy under two years old with a congenital heart defect. What was sequenced was thymocytes. The chain couples TRBV7-6 to TRBJ2-3; perhaps TRBD2 as D (5 bases). CDR3 in amino acids: CASSPGLPTSTDTQYF. The CDR3 region has the DNA TGTGCCAGCAGCCCCGGACTCCCAACTAGCACAGATACGCAGTATTTT. Full variable domain (missing parts from reference TRBV7-6 and TRBJ2-3): GAGVSQSPRYKVTKRGQDVALRCDPISGHVSLYWYRQALGQGPEFLTYFNYEAQQDKSGLPNDRFSAERPEGSISTLTIQRTEQRDSAMYRCASSPGLPTSTDTQYFGPGTRLTVL.